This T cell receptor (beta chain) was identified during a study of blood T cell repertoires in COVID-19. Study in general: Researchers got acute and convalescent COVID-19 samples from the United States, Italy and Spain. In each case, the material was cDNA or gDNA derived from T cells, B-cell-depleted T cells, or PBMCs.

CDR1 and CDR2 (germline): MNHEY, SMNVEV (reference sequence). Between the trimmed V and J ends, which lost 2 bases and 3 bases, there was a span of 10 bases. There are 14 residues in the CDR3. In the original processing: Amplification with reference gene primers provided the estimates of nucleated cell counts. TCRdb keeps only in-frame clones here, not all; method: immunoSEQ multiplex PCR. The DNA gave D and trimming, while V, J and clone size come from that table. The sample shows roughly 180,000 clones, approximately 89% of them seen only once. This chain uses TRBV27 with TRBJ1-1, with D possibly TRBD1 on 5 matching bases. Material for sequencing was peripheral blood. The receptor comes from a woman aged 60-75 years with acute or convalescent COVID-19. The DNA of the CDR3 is TGTGCCAGCAGTTTAGTGGGGGGAGACACTGAAGCTTTCTTT. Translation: CASSLVGGDTEAFF.